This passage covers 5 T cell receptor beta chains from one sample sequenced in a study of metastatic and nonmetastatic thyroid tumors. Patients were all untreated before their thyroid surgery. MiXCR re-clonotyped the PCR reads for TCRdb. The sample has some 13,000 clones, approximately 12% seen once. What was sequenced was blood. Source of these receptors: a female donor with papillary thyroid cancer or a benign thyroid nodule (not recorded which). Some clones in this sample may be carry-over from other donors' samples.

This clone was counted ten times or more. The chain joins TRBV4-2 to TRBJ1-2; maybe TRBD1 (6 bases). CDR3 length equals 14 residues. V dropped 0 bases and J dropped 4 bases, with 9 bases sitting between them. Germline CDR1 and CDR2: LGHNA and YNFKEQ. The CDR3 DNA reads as TGTGCCAGCAGCCAAGATACAGGGTCCTATGGCTACACCTTC. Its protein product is CASSQDTGSYGYTF.

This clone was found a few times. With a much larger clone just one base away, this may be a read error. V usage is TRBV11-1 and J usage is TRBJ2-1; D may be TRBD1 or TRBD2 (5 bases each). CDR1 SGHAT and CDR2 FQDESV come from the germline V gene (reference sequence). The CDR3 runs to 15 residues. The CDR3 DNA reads TGTGCCAGCAGCCCAGGGACCCCGCGAGAGTATGAGAAGTTCTTC. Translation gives CASSPGTPREYEKFF.

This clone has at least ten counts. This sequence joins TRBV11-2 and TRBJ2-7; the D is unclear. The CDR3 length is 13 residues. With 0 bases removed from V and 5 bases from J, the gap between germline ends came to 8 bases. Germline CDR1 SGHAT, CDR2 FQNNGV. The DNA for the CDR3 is TGTGCCAGCAGCTTAGAGGGGTACCACGAGCAGTACTTC. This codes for CASSLEGYHEQYF.

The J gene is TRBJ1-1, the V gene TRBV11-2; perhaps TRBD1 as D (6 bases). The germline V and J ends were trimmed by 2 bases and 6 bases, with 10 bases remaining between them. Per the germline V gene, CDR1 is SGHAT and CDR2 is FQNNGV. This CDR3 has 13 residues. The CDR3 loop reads CASSLIGGAEAFF. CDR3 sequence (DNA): TGTGCCAGCAGCTTAATCGGGGGCGCTGAAGCTTTCTTT.

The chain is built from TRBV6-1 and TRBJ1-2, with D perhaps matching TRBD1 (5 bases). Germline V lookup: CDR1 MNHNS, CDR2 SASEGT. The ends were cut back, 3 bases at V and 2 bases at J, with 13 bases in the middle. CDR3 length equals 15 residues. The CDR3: CASSETQGENYGYTF. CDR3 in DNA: TGTGCCAGCAGTGAGACGCAGGGAGAGAACTATGGCTACACCTTC.